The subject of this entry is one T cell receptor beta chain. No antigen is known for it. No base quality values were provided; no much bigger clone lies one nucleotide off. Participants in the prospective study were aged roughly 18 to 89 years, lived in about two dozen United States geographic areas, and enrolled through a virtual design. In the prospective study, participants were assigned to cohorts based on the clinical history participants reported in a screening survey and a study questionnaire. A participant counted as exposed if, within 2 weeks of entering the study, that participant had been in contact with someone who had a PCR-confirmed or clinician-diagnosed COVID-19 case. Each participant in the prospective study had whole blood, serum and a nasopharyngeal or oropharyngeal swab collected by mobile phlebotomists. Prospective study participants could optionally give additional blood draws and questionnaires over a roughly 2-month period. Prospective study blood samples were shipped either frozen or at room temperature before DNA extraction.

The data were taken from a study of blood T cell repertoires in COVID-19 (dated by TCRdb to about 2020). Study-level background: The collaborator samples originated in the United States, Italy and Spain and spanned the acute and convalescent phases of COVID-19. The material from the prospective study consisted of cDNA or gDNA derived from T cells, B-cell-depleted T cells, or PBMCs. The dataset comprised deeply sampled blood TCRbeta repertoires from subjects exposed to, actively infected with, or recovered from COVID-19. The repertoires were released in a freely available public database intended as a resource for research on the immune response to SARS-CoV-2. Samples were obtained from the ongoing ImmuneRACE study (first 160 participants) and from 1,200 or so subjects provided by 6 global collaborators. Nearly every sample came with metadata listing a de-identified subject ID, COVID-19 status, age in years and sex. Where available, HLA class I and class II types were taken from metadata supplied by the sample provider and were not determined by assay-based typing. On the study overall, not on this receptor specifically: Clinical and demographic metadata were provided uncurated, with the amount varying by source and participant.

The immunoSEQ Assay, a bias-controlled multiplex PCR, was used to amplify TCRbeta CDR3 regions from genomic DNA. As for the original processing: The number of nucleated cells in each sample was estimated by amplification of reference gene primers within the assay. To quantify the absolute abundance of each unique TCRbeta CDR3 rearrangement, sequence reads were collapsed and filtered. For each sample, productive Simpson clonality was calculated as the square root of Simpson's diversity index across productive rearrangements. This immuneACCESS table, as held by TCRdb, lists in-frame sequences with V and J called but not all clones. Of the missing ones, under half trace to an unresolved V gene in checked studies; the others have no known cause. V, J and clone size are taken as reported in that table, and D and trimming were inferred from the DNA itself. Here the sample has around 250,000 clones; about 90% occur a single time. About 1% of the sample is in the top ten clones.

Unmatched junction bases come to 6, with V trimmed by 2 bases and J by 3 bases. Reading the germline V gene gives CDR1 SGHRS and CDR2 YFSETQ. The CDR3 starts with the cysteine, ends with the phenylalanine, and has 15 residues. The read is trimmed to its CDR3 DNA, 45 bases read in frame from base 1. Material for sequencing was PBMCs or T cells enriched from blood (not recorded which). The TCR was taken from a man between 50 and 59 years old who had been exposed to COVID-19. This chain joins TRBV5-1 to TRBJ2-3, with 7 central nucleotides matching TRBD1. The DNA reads TGCGCCAGCAGCTTAGCGACAGGGCAGACAGATACGCAGTATTTT. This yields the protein CASSLATGQTDTQYF.